This TCR beta chain was found in a study of regulatory T cells in long-lasting Graves disease. Study conclusions and caveats: Sampling was limited to peripheral blood rather than thyroid tissue.

Construction of TCR beta libraries relied on iRepertoire HTBI primers and on Arm-PCR targeting CDR3 regions. As originally analysed: Across the samples, identification revealed some 59 TRBV and some 14 TRBJ segments. TCRdb fed the multiplex PCR reads into MiXCR, producing one record per CDR3 protein. The V and J calls come from TCRdb's annotation, not from the publication. The sample records hundreds of thousands of distinct CDR3 sequences, roughly 15% being singletons. This clonotype was found many times. Its specificity is unknown. As for time point: newly diagnosed GD, antithyroid drugs for less than 3 months. Generation of the TCR library employed RNA extracted from PBMCs. Trimming pared 6 bases from V and 2 bases from J, leaving 9 bases between. Germline CDR1 and CDR2: MDHEN and SYDVKM. This CDR3 is 13 amino acids long. The same sample was also studied in work on T cells in Graves' hyperthyroidism and ophthalmopathy. That source adds: Diagnosis rested on symptoms, serum thyroxine and TRAb, thyroid ultrasound, and orbital computed tomography. The HTBI primer set was used in a first-round RT-PCR of the TCR CDR3.

This receptor was obtained from a woman under 40 with Graves disease. The chain is built from TRBV28 and TRBJ2-3; D remains unclear. Sequencing used peripheral blood mononuclear cells (PBMCs), obtained at new diagnosis, from a patient treated with antithyroid drugs. In nucleotides, the CDR3 is TGTGCCAGCAGCCCTCCCGCCACAGATACGCAGTATTTT. Protein: CASSPPATDTQYF.